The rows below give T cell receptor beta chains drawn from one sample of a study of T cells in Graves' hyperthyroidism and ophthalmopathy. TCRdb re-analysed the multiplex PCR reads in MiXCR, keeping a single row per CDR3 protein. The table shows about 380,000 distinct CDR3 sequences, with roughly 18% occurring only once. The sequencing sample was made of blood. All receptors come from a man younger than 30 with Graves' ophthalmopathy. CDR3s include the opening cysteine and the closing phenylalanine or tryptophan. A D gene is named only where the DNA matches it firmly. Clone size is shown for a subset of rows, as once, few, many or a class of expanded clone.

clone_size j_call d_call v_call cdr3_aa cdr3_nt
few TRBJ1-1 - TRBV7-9 CASSLVGGKGVGAFF TGTGCCAGCAGCCTCGTTGGGGGAAAGGGCGTGGGAGCTTTCTTT
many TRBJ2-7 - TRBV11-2 CASSLYGFSPLEQYF TGTGCCAGCAGCTTATATGGGTTTTCCCCTCTGGAGCAGTACTTC
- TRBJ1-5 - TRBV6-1 CASRQGQNQPQHF TGTGCCAGCAGACAGGGTCAGAATCAGCCCCAGCATTTT
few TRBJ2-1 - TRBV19 CASSINRGGEQFF TGTGCCAGTAGTATAAACAGGGGAGGTGAGCAGTTCTTC
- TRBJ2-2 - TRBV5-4 CASSLVRGTGELFF TGTGCCAGCAGCTTGGTCAGGGGCACCGGGGAGCTGTTTTTT
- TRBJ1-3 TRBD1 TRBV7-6 CASSVGQGASGNTIYF TGTGCCAGCAGCGTGGGACAGGGGGCTTCGGGAAACACCATATATTTT
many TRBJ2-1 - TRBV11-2 CASSGDSHSYNEQFF TGTGCCAGCAGCGGTGACTCCCACTCCTACAATGAGCAGTTCTTC
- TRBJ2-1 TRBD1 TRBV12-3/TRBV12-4 CASSPGQGPYEQFF TGTGCCAGCAGTCCGGGACAGGGCCCCTACGAGCAGTTCTTC
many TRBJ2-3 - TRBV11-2 CASSRGPRAVDTQYF TGTGCCAGCAGCCGTGGGCCCAGGGCGGTGGATACGCAGTATTTT
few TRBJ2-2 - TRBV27 CASSFINTGELFF TGTGCCAGCAGTTTTATTAACACCGGGGAGCTGTTTTTT
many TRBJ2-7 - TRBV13 CASSTRQTHYEQYF TGTGCCAGCAGCACCCGACAGACTCACTACGAGCAGTACTTC
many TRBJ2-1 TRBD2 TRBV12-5 CASGLVLLAGDNEQFF TGTGCTAGTGGTTTGGTACTTCTAGCGGGGGACAATGAGCAGTTCTTC
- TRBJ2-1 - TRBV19 CASSIRITAYNEQFF TGTGCCAGTAGTATCCGGATAACAGCCTACAATGAGCAGTTCTTC
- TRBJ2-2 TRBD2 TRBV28 CASSSGLAGAPRRELFF TGTGCCAGCAGCTCAGGACTAGCGGGGGCCCCCCGCCGGGAGCTGTTTTTT
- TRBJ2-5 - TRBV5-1 CASSQGGSGREETQYF TGCGCCAGCAGCCAGGGGGGGTCAGGGAGAGAAGAGACCCAGTACTTC
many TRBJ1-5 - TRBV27 CASSLSNAQGINQPQHF TGTGCCAGCAGTTTATCGAATGCGCAGGGGATTAATCAGCCCCAGCATTTT
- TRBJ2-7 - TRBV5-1 CASSRSASKKQYF TGCGCCAGCAGCCGGTCCGCCTCTAAAAAGCAGTACTTC
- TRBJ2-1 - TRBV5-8 CATTEGGDEQFF TGTGCCACGACTGAGGGGGGAGATGAGCAGTTCTTC
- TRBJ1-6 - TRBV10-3 CAISDTGSLHF TGTGCCATCAGCGACACAGGGTCCCTCCACTTT
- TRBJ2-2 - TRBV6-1 CASRPPGVINTGELFF TGTGCCAGCAGACCCCCCGGGGTGATTAACACCGGGGAGCTGTTTTTT
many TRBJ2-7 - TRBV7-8 CASSATLAEQYF TGTGCCAGCAGCGCCACATTGGCCGAGCAGTACTTC
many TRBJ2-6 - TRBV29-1 CSVVAMLSGANVLTF TGCAGCGTTGTTGCCATGCTCTCTGGGGCCAACGTCCTGACTTTC
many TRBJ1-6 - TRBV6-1 CASSEQGLGDSPLHF TGTGCCAGCAGTGAACAGGGGTTAGGAGATTCACCCCTCCACTTT
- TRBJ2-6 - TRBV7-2 CASSLGPFSGANVLTF TGTGCCAGCAGCTTGGGACCCTTCTCTGGGGCCAACGTCCTGACTTTC
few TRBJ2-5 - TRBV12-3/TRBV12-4 CATARTGTIETQYF TGTGCCACGGCGAGAACCGGGACCATCGAGACCCAGTACTTC
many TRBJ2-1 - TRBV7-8 CASSLLGGLYNEQFF TGTGCCAGCAGCTTACTCGGGGGTCTCTACAATGAGCAGTTCTTC
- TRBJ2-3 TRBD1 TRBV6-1 CASSEIGTGRADTQYF TGTGCCAGCAGTGAGATCGGGACAGGGCGCGCAGATACGCAGTATTTT
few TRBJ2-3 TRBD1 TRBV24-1 CATSDSRKGAIDTQYF TGTGCCACCAGTGATTCACGTAAGGGGGCAATAGATACGCAGTATTTT
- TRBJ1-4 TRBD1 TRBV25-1 CASRSGQTTTNEKLFF TGTGCCAGCAGGTCGGGACAGACAACAACTAATGAAAAACTGTTTTTT
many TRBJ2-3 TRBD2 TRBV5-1 CASMIGLAETDTQYF TGCGCCAGCATGATCGGACTAGCGGAGACAGATACGCAGTATTTT
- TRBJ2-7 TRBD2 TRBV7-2 CASSHTGGSSYEQYF TGTGCCAGCAGCCACACGGGGGGAAGCTCCTACGAGCAGTACTTC
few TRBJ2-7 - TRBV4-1 CASMVGAAWAYEQYF TGCGCCAGCATGGTGGGGGCGGCATGGGCCTACGAGCAGTACTTC
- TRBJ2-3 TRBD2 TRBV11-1 CASSLGPGLAGDTQYF TGTGCCAGCAGCTTAGGTCCCGGACTAGCGGGAGATACGCAGTATTTT
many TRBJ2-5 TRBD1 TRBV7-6 CASSLWDRVETQYF TGTGCCAGCAGCTTATGGGACAGGGTAGAGACCCAGTACTTC
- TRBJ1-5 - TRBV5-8 CASSEDPYSNQPQHF TGTGCCAGCAGCGAGGATCCTTATAGCAATCAGCCCCAGCATTTT